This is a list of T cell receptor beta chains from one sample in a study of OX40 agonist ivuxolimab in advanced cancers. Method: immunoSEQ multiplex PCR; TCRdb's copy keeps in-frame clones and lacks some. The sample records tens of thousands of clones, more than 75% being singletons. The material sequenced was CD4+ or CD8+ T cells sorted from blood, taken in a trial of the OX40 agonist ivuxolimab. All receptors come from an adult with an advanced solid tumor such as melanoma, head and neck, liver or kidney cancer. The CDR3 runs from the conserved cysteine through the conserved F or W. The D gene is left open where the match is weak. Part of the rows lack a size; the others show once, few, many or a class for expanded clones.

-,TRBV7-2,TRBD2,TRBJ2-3,CASSLGLAGGRTDTQYF,TGTGCCAGCAGCTTGGGACTAGCGGGGGGGCGGACAGATACGCAGTATTTT
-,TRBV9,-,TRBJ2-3,CASSTGDFRGGGTDTQYF,TGTGCCAGCAGCACCGGGGACTTCAGGGGCGGGGGCACAGATACGCAGTATTTT
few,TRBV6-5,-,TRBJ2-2,CASSPNTGELFF,TGTGCCAGCAGCCCGAACACCGGGGAGCTGTTTTTT
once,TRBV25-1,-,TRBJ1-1,CAASRAGANTEAFF,TGTGCCGCTAGCCGAGCCGGGGCGAACACTGAAGCTTTCTTT
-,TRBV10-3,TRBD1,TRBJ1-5,CAIRGTGGREPQHF,TGTGCCATCAGAGGGACAGGGGGCCGGGAGCCCCAGCATTTT
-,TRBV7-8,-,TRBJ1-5,CASSARDYNQPQHF,TGTGCCAGCAGCGCGCGGGATTACAATCAGCCCCAGCATTTT
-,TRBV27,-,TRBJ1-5,CASSLGGGLNQPQHF,TGTGCCAGCAGTTTAGGGGGGGGACTCAATCAGCCCCAGCATTTT
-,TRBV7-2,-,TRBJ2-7,CASSPGYEQYF,TGTGCCAGCAGCCCGGGATACGAGCAGTACTTC
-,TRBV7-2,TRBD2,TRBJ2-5,CASRGLAGGRETQYF,TGTGCCAGCAGGGGACTAGCGGGAGGGCGGGAGACCCAGTACTTC
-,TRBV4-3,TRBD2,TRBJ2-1,CASSQVMGSTAGGRNEQFF,TGCGCCAGCAGCCAAGTTATGGGGTCTACAGCGGGAGGTAGGAATGAGCAGTTCTTC
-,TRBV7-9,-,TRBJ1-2,CASSLSEQEYYYGYTF,TGTGCCAGCAGTTTATCGGAACAGGAATATTACTATGGCTACACCTTC
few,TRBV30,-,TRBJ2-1,CAWGQDYNEQFF,TGTGCCTGGGGCCAGGACTACAATGAGCAGTTCTTC
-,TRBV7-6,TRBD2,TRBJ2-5,CASSSLAGGWQETQYF,TGTGCCAGCAGCTCCCTAGCGGGCGGGTGGCAAGAGACCCAGTACTTC
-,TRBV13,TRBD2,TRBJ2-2,CASTQGLAGVNTGELFF,TGTGCCAGCACCCAGGGACTAGCGGGAGTTAACACCGGGGAGCTGTTTTTT
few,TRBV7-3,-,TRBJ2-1,CASSFGANSYNEQFF,TGTGCCAGCAGCTTCGGCGCCAACTCCTACAATGAGCAGTTCTTC
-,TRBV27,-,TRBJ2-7,CASGSGSSYEQYF,TGTGCCAGCGGCTCAGGGAGCTCCTACGAGCAGTACTTC
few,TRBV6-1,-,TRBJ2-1,CASSEGLEGGHEQFF,TGTGCCAGCAGTGAAGGACTAGAGGGTGGCCATGAGCAGTTCTTC
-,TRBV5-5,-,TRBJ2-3,CASSLSPTDTQYF,TGTGCCAGCAGCTTGTCGCCCACAGATACGCAGTATTTT
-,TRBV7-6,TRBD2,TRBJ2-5,CASSPTSGRKKETQYF,TGTGCCAGCAGCCCGACTAGCGGGAGGAAAAAAGAGACCCAGTACTTC
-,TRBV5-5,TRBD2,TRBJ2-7,CASSLSGSSSYEQYF,TGTGCCAGCAGCTTGAGCGGGAGCTCTTCCTACGAGCAGTACTTC
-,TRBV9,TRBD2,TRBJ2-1,CATPIPTSGQYNEQFF,TGTGCCACCCCCATCCCGACTAGCGGGCAGTACAATGAGCAGTTCTTC
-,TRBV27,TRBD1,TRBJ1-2,CASSLSTGSGYTF,TGTGCCAGCAGTTTATCGACAGGGAGTGGCTACACCTTC
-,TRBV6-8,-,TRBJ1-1,CASRSDSVYTEAFF,TGTGCCAGCAGATCGGACAGTGTATACACTGAAGCTTTCTTT
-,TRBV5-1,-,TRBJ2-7,CASSPRDAWYEQYF,TGCGCCAGCAGCCCGCGGGACGCTTGGTACGAGCAGTACTTC
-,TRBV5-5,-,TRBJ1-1,CASSFFGGYREAFF,TGTGCCAGCAGCTTCTTCGGCGGCTACCGAGAAGCTTTCTTT
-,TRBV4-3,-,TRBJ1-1,CASSSTSRDTEAFF,TGCGCCAGCAGCTCCACTTCAAGGGACACTGAAGCTTTCTTT
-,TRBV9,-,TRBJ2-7,CASSFGTETYEQYF,TGTGCCAGCAGCTTCGGGACGGAAACCTACGAGCAGTACTTC
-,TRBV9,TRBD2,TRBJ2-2,CASSVDVRGENTGELFF,TGTGCCAGCAGCGTAGACGTGCGGGGGGAAAACACCGGGGAGCTGTTTTTT
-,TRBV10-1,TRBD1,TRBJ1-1,CASSESGLTTGEVAEAFF,TGCGCCAGCAGTGAGTCGGGTTTAACGACAGGGGAAGTTGCTGAAGCTTTCTTT
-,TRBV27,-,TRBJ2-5,CASSSGGGQETQYF,TGTGCCAGCAGTTCCGGTGGGGGCCAAGAGACCCAGTACTTC
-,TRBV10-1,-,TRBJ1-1,CARESRGRLNTEAFF,TGCGCCAGGGAAAGTCGCGGACGGTTGAACACTGAAGCTTTCTTT
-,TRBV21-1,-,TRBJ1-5,CASSKAAGPYNQPQHF,TGTGCCAGCAGCAAAGCGGCGGGCCCTTACAATCAGCCCCAGCATTTT
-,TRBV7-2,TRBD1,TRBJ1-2,CASSLAYGTGNYGYTF,TGTGCCAGCAGCTTAGCCTACGGGACAGGGAACTATGGCTACACCTTC
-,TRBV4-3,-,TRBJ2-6,CASSQSNLQFSGANVLTF,TGCGCCAGCAGCCAATCAAATCTACAATTCTCTGGGGCCAACGTCCTGACTTTC
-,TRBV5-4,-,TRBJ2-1,CASSSDNEQFF,TGTGCCAGCAGCTCAGACAATGAGCAGTTCTTC
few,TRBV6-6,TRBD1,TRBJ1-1,CASRRGQGGSEAFF,TGTGCCAGCAGAAGGGGGCAGGGGGGCTCTGAAGCTTTCTTT
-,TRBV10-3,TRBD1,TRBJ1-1,CAIRIQGAVNTEAFF,TGTGCCATCAGGATACAGGGGGCGGTGAACACTGAAGCTTTCTTT
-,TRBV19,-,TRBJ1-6,CASSLPGSYNSPLHF,TGTGCCAGTAGTCTACCAGGGTCCTATAATTCACCCCTCCACTTT
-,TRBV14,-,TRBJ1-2,CASSQGTAYGYTF,TGTGCCAGCAGCCAAGGGACAGCCTATGGCTACACCTTC
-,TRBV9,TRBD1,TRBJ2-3,CASTVAQGAMDTQYF,TGTGCCAGCACCGTAGCACAGGGGGCAATGGATACGCAGTATTTT
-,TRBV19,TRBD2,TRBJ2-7,CASSRGVGDEQYF,TGTGCCAGTAGTCGGGGGGTTGGCGACGAGCAGTACTTC
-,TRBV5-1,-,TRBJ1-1,CASSWTTTGQTEAFF,TGCGCCAGCAGCTGGACCACAACAGGACAGACTGAAGCTTTCTTT
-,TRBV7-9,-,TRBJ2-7,CASSLGLVSYEQYF,TGTGCCAGCAGCTTGGGACTGGTCTCCTACGAGCAGTACTTC
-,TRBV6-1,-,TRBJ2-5,CASSEAASWETQYF,TGTGCCAGCAGTGAAGCGGCTTCTTGGGAGACCCAGTACTTC
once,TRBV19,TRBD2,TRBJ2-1,CASKREGLYNEQFF,TGTGCCAGCAAGCGGGAGGGCCTTTACAATGAGCAGTTCTTC
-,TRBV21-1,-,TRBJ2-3,CASSRAFTDTQYF,TGTGCCAGCAGCAGAGCCTTCACAGATACGCAGTATTTT
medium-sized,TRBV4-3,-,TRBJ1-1,CASSQALWNTEAFF,TGCGCCAGCAGCCAAGCCCTCTGGAACACTGAAGCTTTCTTT
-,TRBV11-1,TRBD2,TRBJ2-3,CASTESGGSTDTQYF,TGTGCCAGCACGGAGAGCGGGGGGAGCACAGATACGCAGTATTTT
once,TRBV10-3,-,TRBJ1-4,CASSTGLSNEKLFF,TGTGCCAGCAGTACGGGACTCTCCAATGAAAAACTGTTTTTT